This paragraph reports one T cell receptor beta chain. As originally analysed: Amplification of reference gene primers provided the estimated nucleated cell counts. The repertoire was sequenced with immunoSEQ multiplex PCR; TCRdb's copy has only in-frame clones and lacks some. V, J and clone size derive from that table, while D and trimming were established from the DNA sequence. The table has around 94,000 clones, 65% to 90% seen once; the top ten hold 1.5% to 2%. The record originates from a study of blood T cell repertoires in COVID-19. About the study: Samples representing acute and convalescent COVID-19 were sourced from the United States, Italy and Spain. Sources were T cells, B-cell-depleted T cells, or PBMCs; the material itself was cDNA or gDNA.

CDR1 and CDR2 (germline): SQVTM, ANQGSEA. This CDR3 has 14 residues. The germline V and J ends were trimmed by 4 bases and 4 bases, with 17 bases remaining between them. The chain joins TRBV29-1 to TRBJ2-7; D not certain. The material sequenced was peripheral blood. The origin of this receptor is a man older than 75 with acute or convalescent COVID-19. The CDR3 is CSVGGLSNKYEQYF. In DNA form, the CDR3 reads TGCAGCGTTGGTGGGCTCTCCAACAAATACGAGCAGTACTTC.